This section outlines one T cell receptor (beta chain) sequence together with its context. Antigen unknown. This entry belongs to a study of response to subunit inactivated influenza vaccine. Germline V lookup: CDR1 ENHRY, CDR2 SYGVKD. The CDR3 consists of 13 residues. The V end lost 3 bases, the J end lost 8 bases, and 11 bases lay between the germline ends. Study results and caveats: The study's authors posited that every seasonal influenza vaccination enlists few new T cells.

TCRdb redid the calling of the RT-PCR reads with MiXCR, one entry per CDR3 protein. The repertoire holds about 780,000 distinct CDR3 sequences, with around a sixth as singletons. The sequence came from a man aged 45-65 years who received an inactivated influenza vaccine. This chain uses TRBV10-3 with TRBJ1-5; D perhaps matches TRBD1 (5 bases). This specimen consisted of PBMCs from blood, obtained less than 6 days after vaccination. The CDR3 DNA reads as TGTGCCATCAGTGACGGCAGGGAAGAGCCCCAGCATTTT. This translates into CAISDGREEPQHF.